This T cell receptor beta chain emerged from a study of cytomegalovirus exposure and HLA in healthy donors. Study-wide results and caveats: In vitro checks showed that a few CMV-associated chains really do target CMV antigens. The study assumed roughly uniform donor sequencing depth for presence/absence analyses. Association of a missense DCLRE1C variant with TCR beta V- and J-gene trimming was reported in a later analysis.

This clone was counted a few times. Its antigen is still unknown. This CDR3 region has 16 residues. The J segment lost 0 bases and the V segment lost 5 bases, leaving 8 bases of the junction unmatched. Germline V lookup: CDR1 MGHRA, CDR2 YSYEKL. 60 Vbeta and 13 Jbeta primers were used in PCR. Produced via immunoSEQ multiplex PCR; TCRdb's table is partial and in-frame only. Of 100,000 or so clones detected, approximately 77% appear once; the ten largest clones hold 4.5% to 5%. Participants comprised healthy donors of bone marrow. Specimen: PBMCs. V is TRBV4-1 and J is TRBJ2-3; 7 bases match TRBD2. This receptor was identified in a woman between 40 and 50 years old in good health and CMV-seronegative. The CDR3 DNA is TGCGCCAGCAGCTCCCGGAGCGGGGACAGCACAGATACGCAGTATTTT. It codes for CASSSRSGDSTDTQYF.